This T cell receptor (beta chain) is drawn from a study of molecular identifiers for immune sequencing clone quantification. The V and J ends lost 3 bases and 3 bases respectively, with 9 bases between them. CDR1 and CDR2 (germline): DFQATT, SNEGSKA (reference sequence). The CDR3 sequence is 12 residues long. MiXCR, applied by TCRdb to the PCR reads, yields one record per CDR3 protein. The sample has 400,000 to 600,000 distinct CDR3 sequences; over 20% are singletons. The TCR originated in a human donor in good health. Some libraries in this study had Jurkat cell RNA spiked in. Sequenced material: naive CD8+ T cells from blood, with Jurkat cell RNA spiked in. Subset reported: FACS-sorted CD8+CD4-CCR7+CD45RA+ naive T cells. The V and J genes are TRBV20-1 and TRBJ2-7; D gene ambiguous. CDR3 coding DNA: TGCAGTGCTAGTCAGGACGGCTACGAGCAGTACTTC. Its translation is CSASQDGYEQYF.